One and the same sample provided the 27 T cell receptor beta chains below, sequenced in a study of blood T cells in healthy people across ages. A J-beta primer mix and a sample-barcoded 5' primer were used in a second PCR of about 7 to 12 cycles. TCRdb re-called the 5' RACE reads through MiXCR, storing one row per CDR3 protein. Among more than 1.4 million distinct CDR3 sequences listed, around 42% were seen once. What was sequenced was blood. Source of these receptors: a woman younger than 30 in good health.

This clonotype was detected only a few times. V gene TRBV12-5 combines with J gene TRBJ2-5, with TRBD1 identical over 9 bases. The CDR3 runs 14 residues. The V gene end was trimmed by 7 bases and the J gene end by 5 bases; junction bases not matched to a gene: 8. Germline values: CDR1 LGHNT, CDR2 FRNRAP. In DNA form, the CDR3 reads TGTGCTAGTGCCTCGGGACAGGGTGAGGAGACCCAGTACTTC. Amino acids: CASASGQGEETQYF.

This clonotype was seen only a few times. V usage is TRBV29-1 and J usage is TRBJ2-5; D uncertain. The CDR3 sequence is 12 residues long. Germline lookup yields CDR1 SQVTM and CDR2 ANQGSEA. V was pared by 2 bases and J by 1 base, with 5 bases between. CDR3 region: CSVEQVQETQYF. The DNA of the CDR3 is TGCAGCGTTGAACAGGTCCAAGAGACCCAGTACTTC.

V and J are TRBV28 and TRBJ2-4, with TRBD1 identical over 8 bases. This CDR3 spans 18 amino acids. Trimming at V came to 4 bases and at J to 3 bases, leaving 14 bases not matched to a gene. The germline V gene encodes CDR1 MDHEN and CDR2 SYDVKM. In nucleotides, the CDR3 is TGTGCCAGCAGTTCCACGAGACCCAGGGGGCGGGTCAAAAACATTCAGTACTTC. Its protein is CASSSTRPRGRVKNIQYF.

The chain links TRBV19 to TRBJ1-2; no clear D. Germline CDR1 and CDR2: LNHDA and SQIVND (reference sequence). The ends were cut back, 3 bases at V and 8 bases at J, with 19 bases in the middle. The length of the CDR3 is 15 residues. The CDR3 DNA follows: TGTGCCAGTAGTATCCAGTCCCCCCGATCCGGGGGCTACACCTTC. Its protein is CASSIQSPRSGGYTF.

The chain couples TRBV20-1 to TRBJ1-4, with no clear D. Trimming took off 6 bases at V and 0 bases at J, with 14 bases between the two ends. Germline V lookup: CDR1 DFQATT, CDR2 SNEGSKA (reference sequence). The CDR3 is made up of 15 amino acids. DNA of the CDR3: TGCAGTGCGGGGTTCGGCCCTGCAACTAATGAAAAACTGTTTTTT. This gives the protein CSAGFGPATNEKLFF.

This clonotype appeared a few times. V and J are TRBV2 and TRBJ2-6, with unresolved D. CDR1 and CDR2 from the germline V gene are SNHLY and FYNNEI. Trimming stripped 0 bases from V and 0 bases from J, with 6 bases between. The CDR3 spans 16 residues. The CDR3 DNA follows: TGTGCCAGCAGTGAAGCGAGGAACTCTGGGGCCAACGTCCTGACTTTC. Translated, it gives CASSEARNSGANVLTF. Based on the CDR3 plus reference TRBV2 and TRBJ2-6, the full variable domain is EPEVTQTPSHQVTQMGQEVILRCVPISNHLYFYWYRQILGQKVEFLVSFYNNEISEKSEIFDDQFSVERPDGSNFTLKIRSTKLEDSAMYFCASSEARNSGANVLTFGAGSRLTVL.

This sequence joins TRBV6-5 and TRBJ1-1; no firm D call. Germline loops: CDR1 MNHEY, CDR2 SVGAGI. Trimming removed 6 bases from V and 1 base from J, with 15 bases in between. The CDR3 extends over 15 amino acids. CDR3 loop: CASSSRTIRNTEAFF. The CDR3 coding sequence is TGTGCCAGCAGCAGCAGAACAATAAGGAACACTGAAGCTTTCTTT.

The CDR3 nucleotides read TGTGCCAGCCTCGGGGGGGGACAGGGGAACACCGGGGAGCTGTTTTTT. As protein: CASLGGGQGNTGELFF. The chain employs TRBV6-6 and TRBJ2-2, with TRBD1 as a possible D gene (9 bases). CDR3 size: 16 residues. Per the germline V gene, CDR1 is MNHNY and CDR2 is SVGAGI (reference sequence). The V and J ends lost 8 bases and 1 base respectively, with 17 bases between them.

CDR3: CASSPPLAVLGTDTQYF. For the CDR3, the DNA is TGTGCCAGCAGCCCGCCCTTGGCGGTCTTGGGCACAGATACGCAGTATTTT. The chain carries TRBV6-6 and TRBJ2-3; no firm D call. The CDR3 is 17 residues long. V lost 6 bases and J 1 base, leaving 20 bases between the germline ends. Germline V lookup: CDR1 MNHNY, CDR2 SVGAGI (reference sequence).

For this clonotype: A read error may be the cause here, since a much bigger clone is one base away. The chain uses TRBV20-1 and TRBJ2-1; TRBD2 matches at 9 bases. There are 14 residues in the CDR3. Germline values: CDR1 DFQATT, CDR2 SNEGSKA (reference sequence). The CDR3 reads CSARLAGSYNEKFF. CDR3 DNA sequence: TGCAGTGCTAGACTAGCGGGATCCTACAATGAGAAGTTCTTC.

The chain is built from TRBV5-1 and TRBJ2-1; D is perhaps TRBD1 or TRBD2 (6 bases each). Germline CDR1 and CDR2: SGHRS and YFSETQ. This CDR3 region has 15 residues. Trimming removed 4 bases at V and 2 bases at J, with 13 bases between. The CDR3 spells CASSPRGDTYNEQFF. The CDR3 DNA sequence: TGCGCCAGCAGCCCACGCGGGGACACCTACAATGAGCAGTTCTTC. The variable domain in full, with the rest retrieved from reference TRBV5-1 and TRBJ2-1, is KAGVTQTPRYLIKTRGQQVTLSCSPISGHRSVSWYQQTPGQGLQFLFEYFSETQRNKGNFPGRFSGRQFSNSRSEMNVSTLELGDSALYLCASSPRGDTYNEQFFGPGTRLTVL.

This rearrangement joins TRBV9 to TRBJ2-3; 10 nucleotides match TRBD2. In germline, CDR1 is SGDLS, CDR2 YYNGEE. The CDR3 loop spans 17 amino acids. V lost 0 bases, J lost 5 bases, and 9 bases stayed unmatched. CDR3 protein: CASSVVGLAGVGDTQYF. The CDR3, as DNA: TGTGCCAGCAGCGTAGTAGGGCTAGCGGGAGTAGGAGATACGCAGTATTTT.

The genes are TRBV28 and TRBJ2-7; 11 nucleotides align to TRBD2. The ends lost 2 bases at V and 1 base at J; junction bases unmatched: 4. The germline CDR1 and CDR2 sequences are MDHEN and SYDVKM. CDR3 size: 16 residues. CDR3 DNA sequence: TGTGCCAGCAGTTTAAGGCCTAGCGGGGGGTCCTACGAGCAGTACTTC. Amino acids: CASSLRPSGGSYEQYF.

This clonotype appeared a few times. This chain connects TRBV9 to TRBJ1-4; TRBD1 agrees at 7 bases. The J segment lost 7 bases and the V segment lost 3 bases, leaving 6 bases of the junction unmatched. Looked up from germline, CDR1 is SGDLS and CDR2 is YYNGEE. This CDR3 has 14 amino acids. In nucleotides, the CDR3 is TGTGCCAGCAGCGGCCGGGACAGTTCTGAAAAACTGTTTTTT. Residues: CASSGRDSSEKLFF. The full variable domain, rest sourced from reference TRBV9 and TRBJ1-4, is DSGVTQTPKHLITATGQRVTLRCSPRSGDLSVYWYQQSLDQGLQFLIQYYNGEERAKGNILERFSAQQFPDLHSELNLSSLELGDSALYFCASSGRDSSEKLFFGSGTQLSVL.

Points on this clonotype: A read error is possible here, since a much larger clone lies one base away. This chain uses TRBV9 with TRBJ2-3; TRBD2 matches 9 bases. The CDR3 covers 16 residues. Unmatched junction bases numbered 11, after V lost 3 bases and J lost 6 bases. Germline-derived CDR1 and CDR2 are SGDLS and YYNGEE. The CDR3 DNA sequence: TGTGCCAGCAGCGGGACTAGCGTTTACCTGGGGGATACGCAGTATTTT. Protein product: CASSGTSVYLGDTQYF.

This sequence joins TRBV7-6 and TRBJ2-4, with 7 positions matching TRBD2. Matching the DNA end better, TRBJ2-7 makes the J call doubtful. The CDR3 has 15 residues. CDR1 is SGHVS, CDR2 FNYEAQ, per germline. This chain's CDR3 is CASSLTAGTTYEQYF. In DNA form, the CDR3 reads TGTGCCAGCAGCTTAACCGCGGGGACTACCTACGAGCAGTACTTC.

This sequence joins TRBV6-5 and TRBJ2-5, with D unresolved. The germline V gene encodes CDR1 MNHEY and CDR2 SVGAGI. There are 13 residues in the CDR3. Trimming shortened V by 7 bases and J by 2 bases, and 11 bases separated the two germline ends. The CDR3 protein is CASTRSSQETQYF. CDR3 coding DNA: TGTGCCAGCACCCGATCTAGTCAAGAGACCCAGTACTTC.

This chain links TRBV7-9 with TRBJ1-2, with 11 bases identical to TRBD1. The CDR3 has 15 amino acids. V lost 5 bases, J lost 7 bases, and 9 bases stayed unmatched. CDR1 is SEHNR and CDR2 is FQNEAQ in the germline V gene (reference sequence). The CDR3 sequence: CASSGQGASIGGYTF. In DNA, the CDR3 is TGTGCCAGCAGCGGACAGGGGGCATCTATTGGTGGCTACACCTTC.

The chain uses TRBV6-2 or TRBV6-3 and TRBJ2-1, with 10 bases lining up with TRBD2. Trimming removed 0 bases from V and 5 bases from J; junction bases left unmatched: 22. From germline, CDR1 is MNHEY and CDR2 SVGEGT. The CDR3 length is 22 residues. CDR3 residues: CASSYSRFGTSVGSRWDNEQFF. The CDR3, as DNA: TGTGCCAGCAGTTACTCGAGATTCGGGACTAGCGTTGGTAGTCGTTGGGACAATGAGCAGTTCTTC.

As for this clonotype: A clone one base away is much larger, so this may be a read error. The rearrangement uses TRBV12-3 or TRBV12-4 and TRBJ2-5; 7 bases match TRBD2. The J segment lost 1 base and the V segment lost 6 bases, leaving 5 bases of the junction unmatched. The CDR3 extends over 14 amino acids. The CDR3 loop is CASSRSGAQETQYF. As DNA, the CDR3 is TGTGCCAGCAGCCGCAGCGGGGCCCAAGAGACCCAGTACTTC.

This clonotype turned up a few times. In nucleotides, the CDR3 is TGTGCCAGCAGTTCCTCGAAGCCGGGAGTAAACAATGAGCAGTTCTTC. It specifies CASSSSKPGVNNEQFF. J is TRBJ2-1 and V is TRBV27, with a tentative D call TRBD2 (6 bases). The germline CDR1 and CDR2 sequences are MNHEY and SMNVEV (reference sequence). The CDR3 has 16 amino acids. V was pared by 4 bases and J by 5 bases, with 18 bases between.

The chain employs TRBV18 and TRBJ2-7, with D maybe TRBD2 (7 bases). Trimming removed 6 bases at V and 0 bases at J, with 15 bases between. In germline, CDR1 is KGHSH, CDR2 LQKENI. This CDR3 comprises 15 residues. CDR3 sequence: CASSPSGTNSYEQYF. The CDR3 nucleotides are TGTGCCAGCTCTCCCAGCGGGACAAACTCCTACGAGCAGTACTTC.

The chain carries TRBV3-1 and TRBJ2-3; D call uncertain. Germline V lookup: CDR1 LGHDT, CDR2 YNNKEL (reference sequence). The CDR3 contains 14 residues. V was cut by 1 base and J by 6 bases, with 11 bases left in between. The CDR3 bases are TGTGCCAGCAGCCAAGGCGCTGGATTCGATACGCAGTATTTT. This encodes CASSQGAGFDTQYF.

This chain joins TRBV7-7 and TRBJ2-1; D is ambiguous. Trimming left V 3 bases short and J 4 bases short, with 16 bases between. Germline assignment: CDR1 SSHAT and CDR2 FNYEAQ (reference sequence). The CDR3 runs to 16 residues. CDR3 sequence reads: CASSFQTAEPYNEQFF. CDR3 coding DNA: TGTGCCAGCAGCTTCCAAACTGCGGAACCTTACAATGAGCAGTTCTTC.

V is TRBV29-1 and J is TRBJ2-4, with 9 bases aligning to TRBD1. The closer fit of TRBJ2-7 to the DNA end suggests the J call may be wrong. The CDR3 consists of 16 residues. In germline, CDR1 is SQVTM, CDR2 ANQGSEA. The CDR3 region is CSVEVGDRDPNGEQYF. CDR3 in DNA: TGCAGCGTTGAAGTGGGGGACAGGGACCCTAATGGCGAGCAGTACTTC.

The rearrangement uses TRBV12-3 or TRBV12-4 and TRBJ2-7; D tentatively reads TRBD1 or TRBD2 (5 bases each). The J call could be wrong; TRBJ2-5 is a better fit for the DNA end. This CDR3 has 16 residues. The CDR3: CASNQRGDPTLGTQYF. CDR3 nucleotide sequence: TGTGCCAGCAACCAGAGGGGAGATCCCACCCTTGGGACCCAGTACTTC.

V gene TRBV4-1 combines with J gene TRBJ1-1; tentative D call: TRBD1 (5 bases). The CDR3 is made up of 15 amino acids. CDR1 MGHRA and CDR2 YSYEKL come from the germline V gene. Trimming pared 4 bases from V and 5 bases from J, leaving 17 bases between. The CDR3 DNA is TGCGCCAGCAGCCCTTTTAGTGGGGGGAAGACTGAAGCTTTCTTT. This gives the protein CASSPFSGGKTEAFF.